This entry features one TCR beta chain sequence. The sample comes from a study of memory CD4+ T cells and cytomegalovirus serostatus. Single viable CD3+CD4+CD8-CD45RO+ cells were sorted as the memory CD4+ T cells. Libraries were prepared by immunoSEQ multiplex PCR; TCRdb keeps only in-frame clonotypes and omits some of them. The sample contains 61,000 or so clones, 60% to 85% of which appear only once. The TCR was taken from an adult in good health and CMV-seronegative. Some clones in this sample may be carry-over from other donors' samples. The sequencing input was memory CD4+ T cells from blood.

The CDR3, as DNA: TGTGCCAGCACCCCACAGGGTTTCAATCAGCCCCAGCATTTT. It yields the protein CASTPQGFNQPQHF. V and J are TRBV6-5 and TRBJ1-5; D might be TRBD1 (6 bases). The germline gives CDR1 MNHEY, CDR2 SVGAGI. This CDR3 region has 14 residues. V gave up 7 bases and J gave up 3 bases, with 13 bases separating them.